A single sample gave rise to the 25 T cell receptor beta chains below, sequenced in a study of T cells in women clearing cervical HPV infection. Assay: immunoSEQ multiplex PCR; the TCRdb copy retains only in-frame clones and omits some. The sample totals roughly 30,000 clones. Sample: blood buffy coat. Source of these receptors: a woman between 18 and 70 years old with a cervical HPV16 infection that either progressed to CIN3+ or cleared (not recorded which).

Remarks on this clone: Read data end 3 residues before the CDR3 end; the end is taken from the germline J gene. The chain recombines TRBV30 with TRBJ1-2; possibly TRBD1 for D (5 bases). Trimming left V 2 bases short and J 5 bases short, with 12 bases between. The CDR3 loop spans 13 amino acids. Germline loops: CDR1 GTSNPN, CDR2 SVGIG (reference sequence). This chain's CDR3 is CAWSTGGVYGYTF. The CDR3 bases that were read are TGTGCCTGGAGTACAGGTGGTGTATATGGC.

On this clone: Read data end 3 residues before the CDR3 end; the end is taken from the germline J gene. This chain uses TRBV19 with TRBJ2-4; weak D call: TRBD1 (5 bases). Germline V gene data show CDR1 as LNHDA and CDR2 as SQIVND (reference sequence). The CDR3 runs to 14 residues. CDR3 DNA (partial): TGTGCCAGTAGCCCCTTCGACAGTCAAAATGGT. Translated: CASSPFDSQNG. The entire CDR3 protein reads CASSPFDSQNGQYF.

Details on this clone: The CDR3 is cut off 3 residues early in the read; its end comes from the germline J gene. The V gene is TRBV7-9, the J gene TRBJ1-1, with 9 bases lining up with TRBD1. Germline V gene sequence: CDR1 SEHNR, CDR2 FQNEAQ (reference sequence). CDR3 size: 15 residues. V was pared by 6 bases and J by 6 bases, with 11 bases of the junction left unmatched. The chain's CDR3 is CASRRGQGVVSEAFF. CDR3 DNA, as far as it was read: TGTGCCAGCAGACGGGGACAGGGTGTGGTATCTGAA. The whole variable domain, filled in from reference TRBV7-9 and TRBJ1-1, reads DTGVSQNPRHKITKRGQNVTFRCDPISEHNRLYWYRQTLGQGPEFLTYFQNEAQLEKSRLLSDRFSAERPKGSFSTLEIQRTEQGDSAMYLCASRRGQGVVSEAFFGQGTRLTVV.

Details on this clone: The read terminates 3 residues ahead of where the CDR3 ends, so the germline J gene completes it. This chain uses TRBV30 with TRBJ1-1; weak D call: TRBD1 (5 bases). V was clipped by 2 bases and J by 0 bases, with 10 bases between them. The CDR3 runs to 14 residues. Germline values: CDR1 GTSNPN, CDR2 SVGIG (reference sequence). Here the CDR3 reads CAWSLSGVNTEAFF. The sequenced CDR3 bases are TGTGCCTGGAGTTTGTCGGGGGTGAACACTGAA.

As for this clone: The CDR3 end falls 3 residues outside the read, so it is completed with the germline J gene. V usage is TRBV15 and J usage is TRBJ1-1; tentatively, D is TRBD1 (5 bases). From germline, CDR1 is LNHNV and CDR2 YYDKDF (reference sequence). The CDR3 runs 14 residues. This chain's CDR3 is CATSKDYGTLGAFF. CDR3 DNA, as far as it was read: TGTGCCACCAGCAAGGACTACGGGACCCTGGGG.

Of note for this clone: The read finishes 3 residues shy of the CDR3 end, and the germline J gene is used to complete it. The chain links TRBV19 to TRBJ2-3, with TRBD1 matching 7 bases. Germline V CDR1 and CDR2: LNHDA, SQIVND (reference sequence). This CDR3 is built from 14 residues. The sequenced part of the CDR3 DNA is TGTGCCAGTGAGGGGGCAGGTAGCAATCAGCCG. Its protein is CASEGAGSNQP. In full, the CDR3 reads CASEGAGSNQPQYF.

In the case of this clone: The read ends 3 residues before the CDR3 terminus; that terminus is restored from the germline J gene. The chain combines TRBV5-6 with TRBJ1-1; the match to TRBD1 covers 8 bases. Germline V CDR1 and CDR2: SGHDT, YYEEEE. The CDR3 contains 15 residues. Unmatched junction bases numbered 5, after V lost 4 bases and J lost 0 bases. The CDR3 region is CASSAQGAMNTEAFF. The part of the CDR3 DNA that was read is TGTGCCAGCAGCGCGCAGGGGGCAATGAACACTGAA.

With regard to this clone: The read halts 3 residues ahead of the CDR3 end, with the missing end drawn from the germline J gene. V is TRBV13 and J is TRBJ1-1; a weak D match, TRBD1 (6 bases). Germline loops: CDR1 PRHDT, CDR2 FYEKMQ (reference sequence). With 2 bases removed from V and 6 bases from J, the gap between germline ends came to 13 bases. The CDR3 extends over 14 amino acids. The CDR3 DNA, read in part, is TGTGCCAGCAGCTTACGTCGGGGGGGCGCTGAA. It encodes CASSLRRGGAE. The whole CDR3 region reads CASSLRRGGAEAFF.

In the case of this clone: The read terminates 3 residues ahead of where the CDR3 ends, so the germline J gene completes it. The chain has TRBV19 and TRBJ1-5, with 9 bases fitting TRBD1. CDR1 is LNHDA, CDR2 SQIVND, per germline (reference sequence). CDR3 length: 18 amino acids. V was clipped by 6 bases and J by 3 bases; unmatched bases: 15. The DNA read from the CDR3 is TGTGCCAGTAGCACATCCGGGACAGGGTACCGCGTCAATCAGCCC. Amino acids: CASSTSGTGYRVNQP. In full, the CDR3 is CASSTSGTGYRVNQPQHF.

As to this clone: Read sequence stops 3 residues before the CDR3 end, and the germline J gene provides the missing end. V is TRBV6-2 or TRBV6-3 and J is TRBJ1-2, with D possibly TRBD1 on 5 matching bases. Germline values: CDR1 MNHEY, CDR2 SVGEGT. The CDR3 runs 14 residues. The CDR3 sequence is CASSGGTPPYDYTF. The part of the CDR3 DNA that was read is TGTGCCAGCAGTGGAGGGACTCCCCCCTACGAC.

A word on this clone: The read terminates 3 residues ahead of where the CDR3 ends, so the germline J gene completes it. The gene calls are TRBV7-6 and TRBJ1-4, with TRBD1 matching 8 bases. Germline V gene data show CDR1 as SGHVS and CDR2 as FNYEAQ. This CDR3 region has 15 residues. CDR3 bases read: TGTGCCAGCAGCTTAGGACAGGGGATTAATTCACCA. It codes for CASSLGQGINSP. The complete CDR3 sequence is CASSLGQGINSPLFF. The complete variable domain, with remaining parts taken from reference TRBV7-6 and TRBJ1-4, reads GAGVSQSPRYKVTKRGQDVALRCDPISGHVSLYWYRQALGQGPEFLTYFNYEAQQDKSGLPNDRFSAERPEGSISTLTIQRTEQRDSAMYRCASSLGQGINSPLFFGSGTQLSVL.

Points on this clone: The read terminates 3 residues before the CDR3 end, so the remaining end is supplied by the germline J gene. V and J are TRBV20-1 and TRBJ1-3, with unresolved D. Germline V gives CDR1 DFQATT, CDR2 SNEGSKA (reference sequence). Trimming shortened V by 8 bases and J by 4 bases, and 15 bases separated the two germline ends. The CDR3 has 13 amino acids. The DNA read from the CDR3 is TGCAGTTCCCTCCCAGGTTTAGGAAACACC. Amino acid sequence: CSSLPGLGNT. The whole CDR3 region reads CSSLPGLGNTIYF.

With respect to this clone: The read comes to an end 3 residues before the CDR3 does, leaving the germline J gene to fill in the end. The rearrangement uses TRBV7-9 and TRBJ1-1; D is possibly TRBD1 (5 bases). In germline, CDR1 is SEHNR, CDR2 FQNEAQ (reference sequence). The CDR3 is 13 amino acids. CDR3 residues: CASGGASAETAFF. The sequenced CDR3 bases are TGTGCCAGCGGAGGGGCTAGCGCGGAGACA.

Turning to this clone: The DNA ends 3 residues before the CDR3 does, and the rest of the CDR3 is filled in from the germline J gene. The gene calls are TRBV20-1 and TRBJ1-1; 9 positions match TRBD1. This CDR3 spans 16 amino acids. J lost 5 bases, V lost 3 bases, and 13 bases had no gene match. Germline CDR1 and CDR2: DFQATT and SNEGSKA (reference sequence). The covered CDR3 bases are TGCAGTGCTAGGGGGTGGGCGGGACAGGGCGGGACTGAA. It codes for CSARGWAGQGGTE. The CDR3 in full is CSARGWAGQGGTEAFF.

About this clone: The read is 3 residues too short to cover the CDR3 end, so that end is filled in from the germline J gene. This chain connects TRBV5-1 to TRBJ1-4, with 10 bases lining up with TRBD1. Germline CDR1 SGHRS, CDR2 YFSETQ. Unmatched junction bases numbered 11, after V lost 0 bases and J lost 6 bases. The CDR3 has 18 amino acids. CDR3 amino acids: CASSLVPGTGDADEKLFF. The sequenced part of the CDR3 DNA is TGCGCCAGCAGCTTGGTCCCCGGGACAGGGGACGCTGATGAAAAA. The entire variable domain, with the rest obtained from reference TRBV5-1 and TRBJ1-4, is as follows: KAGVTQTPRYLIKTRGQQVTLSCSPISGHRSVSWYQQTPGQGLQFLFEYFSETQRNKGNFPGRFSGRQFSNSRSEMNVSTLELGDSALYLCASSLVPGTGDADEKLFFGSGTQLSVL.

Turning to this clone: The DNA ends 3 residues before the CDR3 does, and the rest of the CDR3 is filled in from the germline J gene. The V gene is TRBV6-4, the J gene TRBJ2-1; 7 bases are shared with TRBD2. The CDR3 has 13 amino acids. CDR1 and CDR2 (germline): MRHNA, SNTAGT. Germline trimming cut 5 bases from V and 2 bases from J; bases unmatched to any gene: 0. This chain's CDR3 is CASSSGAYNEQFF. The covered CDR3 bases are TGTGCCAGCAGTAGCGGGGCCTACAATGAG.

On this clone: The read finishes 3 residues shy of the CDR3 end, and the germline J gene is used to complete it. V usage is TRBV24-1 and J usage is TRBJ2-7; 10 bases are shared with TRBD2. Germline V gene sequence: CDR1 KGHDR, CDR2 SFDVKD. This CDR3 region has 15 residues. Germline trimming cut 4 bases from V and 4 bases from J; bases unmatched to any gene: 6. The CDR3 protein is CATSDPSGGRYEQYF. The covered CDR3 bases are TGTGCCACCAGTGACCCTAGCGGGGGACGATACGAG.

With regard to this clone: The read stops 3 residues short of the end of the CDR3; the missing end is completed from the germline J gene. This chain connects TRBV7-7 to TRBJ2-5, with 9 positions matching TRBD1. The CDR3 is 15 amino acids. The germline V gene encodes CDR1 SSHAT and CDR2 FNYEAQ (reference sequence). The V gene end was trimmed by 5 bases and the J gene end by 3 bases; junction bases not matched to a gene: 7. The CDR3 loop reads CASSATGQGKETQYF. The DNA read from the CDR3 is TGTGCCAGCAGCGCAACGGGACAGGGTAAAGAGACC.

Regarding this clone: Read sequence stops 3 residues before the CDR3 end, and the germline J gene provides the missing end. The rearrangement joins TRBV5-1 to TRBJ2-7; weak D call: TRBD2 (5 bases). The CDR3 loop spans 14 amino acids. Germline assignment: CDR1 SGHRS and CDR2 YFSETQ. V gave up 1 base and J gave up 0 bases, with 8 bases separating them. CDR3 loop: CASSLYRGSYEQYF. The DNA read from the CDR3 is TGCGCCAGCAGCTTGTACCGGGGCTCCTACGAG. Full variable domain (missing parts from reference TRBV5-1 and TRBJ2-7): KAGVTQTPRYLIKTRGQQVTLSCSPISGHRSVSWYQQTPGQGLQFLFEYFSETQRNKGNFPGRFSGRQFSNSRSEMNVSTLELGDSALYLCASSLYRGSYEQYFGPGTRLTVT.

Measured by frequency, this clone is medium-sized. The CDR3 end lies 3 residues beyond the end of the read and is filled in from the germline J gene. The genes are TRBV20-1 and TRBJ2-2; 12 bases map to TRBD2. Germline V CDR1 and CDR2: DFQATT, SNEGSKA (reference sequence). With V trimmed by 0 bases and J by 4 bases, 3 bases remained unmatched. The length of the CDR3 is 16 residues. The CDR3 loop reads CSAREGTSGSTGELFF. The sequenced CDR3 bases are TGCAGTGCTAGAGAGGGGACTAGCGGGTCCACCGGGGAG.

As to this clone: The CDR3 end lies 3 residues beyond the end of the read and is filled in from the germline J gene. The chain couples TRBV7-2 to TRBJ1-4; D unclear. The CDR3 sequence is 13 residues long. The germline CDR1 and CDR2 sequences are SGHTA and FQGNSA. The chain's CDR3 is CASSSVEGSPLFF. Incomplete CDR3 DNA: TGTGCCAGCAGCTCAGTCGAGGGTTCACCA. The entire variable domain, with the rest obtained from reference TRBV7-2 and TRBJ1-4, is as follows: GAGVSQSPSNKVTEKGKDVELRCDPISGHTALYWYRQSLGQGLEFLIYFQGNSAPDKSGLPSDRFSAERTGGSVSTLTIQRTQQEDSAVYLCASSSVEGSPLFFGSGTQLSVL.

About this clone: From the germline J gene comes the end of the CDR3, since the read stops 3 residues before it. The chain has TRBV10-3 and TRBJ2-7, with D possibly being TRBD2 (5 bases). This CDR3 spans 13 amino acids. From germline, CDR1 is ENHRY and CDR2 SYGVKD. Deletions cut 2 bases from V and 5 bases from J, with 10 bases between. The sequenced part of the CDR3 DNA is TGTGCCATCAGTGAGGTCAGGCGGGACGAG. It specifies CAISEVRRDE. The CDR3 as a whole reads CAISEVRRDEQYF.

With regard to this clone: Read data end 3 residues before the CDR3 end; the end is taken from the germline J gene. This specimen includes other DNA sequences encoding the same CDR3. The chain couples TRBV6-2 or TRBV6-3 to TRBJ1-2; 9 positions match TRBD1. CDR3 length: 15 residues. The trim removed 3 bases at V and 4 bases at J, leaving 6 bases unmatched. CDR1 is MNHEY and CDR2 is SVGEGT in the germline V gene. The CDR3 loop reads CASSYSDRGIYGYTF. Partial CDR3 DNA: TGTGCCAGCAGTTATTCGGACAGGGGAATCTATGGC.

Turning to this clone: The read ends 3 residues early relative to the CDR3; the germline J gene fills the gap. The chain is built from TRBV7-9 and TRBJ1-4; weak D call: TRBD1 (5 bases). The CDR3 covers 15 residues. CDR1 is SEHNR, CDR2 FQNEAQ, per germline (reference sequence). Trimming left V 4 bases short and J 8 bases short, with 17 bases between. CDR3 bases read: TGTGCCAGCAGCTCCTCAGGGAATTCGAACGAAAAA. It specifies CASSSSGNSNEK. The entire CDR3 protein is CASSSSGNSNEKLFF.

Comment on this clone: The observed sequence ends 3 residues before the CDR3 terminus, with the missing tail filled in from the germline J gene. This rearrangement joins TRBV20-1 to TRBJ1-6, with D maybe TRBD1 (6 bases). CDR1 and CDR2 (germline): DFQATT, SNEGSKA (reference sequence). The CDR3 sequence is 15 residues long. The germline V and J ends were trimmed by 6 bases and 6 bases, with 18 bases remaining between them. Partial CDR3 DNA: TGCAGTGCACCAAAGGGGGGGCTCGGTAATTCACCC. Translated, it gives CSAPKGGLGNSP. The complete CDR3 reads CSAPKGGLGNSPLHF.